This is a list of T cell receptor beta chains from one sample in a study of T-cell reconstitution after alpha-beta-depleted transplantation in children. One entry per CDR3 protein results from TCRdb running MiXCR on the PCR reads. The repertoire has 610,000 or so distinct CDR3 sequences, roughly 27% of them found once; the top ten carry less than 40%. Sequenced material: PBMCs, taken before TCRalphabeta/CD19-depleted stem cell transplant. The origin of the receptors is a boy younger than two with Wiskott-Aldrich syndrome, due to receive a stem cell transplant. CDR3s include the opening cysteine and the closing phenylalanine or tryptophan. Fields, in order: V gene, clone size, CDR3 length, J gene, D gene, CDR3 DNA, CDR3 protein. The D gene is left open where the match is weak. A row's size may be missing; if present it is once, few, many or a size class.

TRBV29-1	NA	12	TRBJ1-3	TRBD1	TGCAGCGGACAGGGATCTGGAAACACCATATATTTT	CSGQGSGNTIYF
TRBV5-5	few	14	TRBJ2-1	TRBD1	TGTGCCAGCCAAAGGACAGGGGGCTACAATGAGCAGTTCTTC	CASQRTGGYNEQFF
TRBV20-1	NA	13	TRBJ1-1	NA	TGCAGTGTTCCCCGGGATTTCAACACTGAAGCTTTCTTT	CSVPRDFNTEAFF
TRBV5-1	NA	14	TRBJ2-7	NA	TGCGCCAGCAGGTTTCTAGGGACTTCCTACGAGCAGTACTTC	CASRFLGTSYEQYF
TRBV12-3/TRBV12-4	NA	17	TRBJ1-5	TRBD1	TGTGCCAGCAGTGCCCGACAGGGGGCTAATAGCAATCAGCCCCAGCATTTT	CASSARQGANSNQPQHF
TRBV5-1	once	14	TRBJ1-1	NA	TGCGCCAGCAGCGTATCGCAGGGGCCGTTGGGAGCTTTCTTT	CASSVSQGPLGAFF
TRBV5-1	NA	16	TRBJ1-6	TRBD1	TGCGCCAGCAGCCCCGGACAGGGGGGATTAAATTCACCCCTCCACTTT	CASSPGQGGLNSPLHF
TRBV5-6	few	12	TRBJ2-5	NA	TGTGCCAGCAGCGGGAAGAGGGAGACCCAGTACTTC	CASSGKRETQYF
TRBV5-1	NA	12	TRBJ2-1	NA	TGCGCCAGCAATAAGGAGGACTCCCTCCAGTTCTTC	CASNKEDSLQFF
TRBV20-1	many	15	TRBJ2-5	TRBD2	TGCAGTGCTAGAGACCGGGGGAGGGCCGAGGAGACCCAGTACTTC	CSARDRGRAEETQYF
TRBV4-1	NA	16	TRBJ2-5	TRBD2	TGCGCCAGCAGCCAAGAGCGAGCGGGGCTCCAAGAGACCCAGTACTTC	CASSQERAGLQETQYF
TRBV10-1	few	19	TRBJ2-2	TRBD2	TGCGCCAGCAGTGAGTCTGGTAGCGGGAGCGATAAGAACACCGGGGAGCTGTTTTTT	CASSESGSGSDKNTGELFF
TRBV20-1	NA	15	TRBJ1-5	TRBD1	TGCAGTGCTAGAGAGGGGACAGTCTTCAATCAGCCCCAGCATTTT	CSAREGTVFNQPQHF
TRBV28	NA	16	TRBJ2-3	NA	TGTGCCAGCAGTTTACCTGGACGGTCTAGCACAGATACGCAGTATTTT	CASSLPGRSSTDTQYF
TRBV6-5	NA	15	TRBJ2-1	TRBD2	TGTGCCAGCAGCCGGACTAGCGCATTATACAATGAGCAGTTCTTC	CASSRTSALYNEQFF
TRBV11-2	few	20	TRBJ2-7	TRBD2	TGTGCCAGCAGCTTACTCGGTAGTTTGGTAGCGGGAGGGAAGCCCTACGAGCAGTACTTC	CASSLLGSLVAGGKPYEQYF
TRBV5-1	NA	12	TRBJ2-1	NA	TGCGCCAGCAGCTTTGTGGGGGGTGAGCAGTTCTTC	CASSFVGGEQFF
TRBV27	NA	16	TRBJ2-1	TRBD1	TGTGCCAGCAGTCCATTCCGGACAGGCTCCTACAATGAGCAGTTCTTC	CASSPFRTGSYNEQFF
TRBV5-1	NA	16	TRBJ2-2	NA	TGCGCCAGCAGCCAGAATGGGGTCCCGAACACCGGGGAGCTGTTTTTT	CASSQNGVPNTGELFF
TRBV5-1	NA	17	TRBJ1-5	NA	TGCGCCAGCAGCTTGGGAGTGGGGGGAATGAGCAATCAGCCCCAGCATTTT	CASSLGVGGMSNQPQHF
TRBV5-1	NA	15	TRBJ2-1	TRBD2	TGCGCCAGCAGCCAGACTAGCGGGAGGGCCTTTGAGCAGTTCTTC	CASSQTSGRAFEQFF
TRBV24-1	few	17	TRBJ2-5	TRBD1	TGTGCCACCAGTGATATCGGAGACAGGGGGGTCCAAGAGACCCAGTACTTC	CATSDIGDRGVQETQYF